The T cell receptor (beta chain) described here comes from a study of CD8 T cells in ankylosing spondylitis. Study-level results: Ankylosing spondylitis blood appeared to be characterized by a TCR beta motif of about eight highly homologous variants.

In regard to this clonotype: The antigen remains undetermined.

The CDR3 totals 15 residues. With 6 bases clipped from V and 0 bases from J, the junction kept 6 bases outside the gene matches. Via MiXCR, TCRdb re-called the 5' RACE reads, giving one row per CDR3 protein. Counted here are roughly 450,000 distinct CDR3 sequences, 26% occurring once; the ten biggest clones make up about 1%. The receptor was derived from a male donor with ankylosing spondylitis. This chain links TRBV12-3 or TRBV12-4 with TRBJ1-1; 8 bases fit TRBD1. Input material: blood, either unsorted or a sorted T cell fraction (not recorded which). The CDR3 DNA sequence: TGTGCCAGCAGCCAGAGACAGGGGTTGAACACTGAAGCTTTCTTT. Protein sequence: CASSQRQGLNTEAFF.